Listed below are T cell receptor beta chains from one sample, sequenced in a study of PD-L1 blockade in urothelial cancer. Some clones are missing from TCRdb's copy, which holds only in-frame ones; the method was immunoSEQ multiplex PCR. The top ten clones hold approximately 7.9% of a sample with fewer than 50,000 clones, under 95% of them seen once. The sample consisted of PBMCs, taken around atezolizumab (anti-PD-L1) treatment. The receptor set was obtained from a man aged 65-85 years with urothelial cancer. Both conserved end residues are part of each CDR3. The order of the fields is clone size, J gene, V gene, D gene, CDR3 protein, CDR3 DNA. The D gene is left open where the match is weak. Not every row has a clone size; where given, it reads once, few, many or a size class.

once | TRBJ2-1 | TRBV27 | - | CASSFYSKQFF | TGTGCCAGCAGTTTTTATAGTAAGCAGTTCTTC
- | TRBJ1-5 | TRBV19 | - | CASSLSLNRGNQPQHF | TGTGCCAGTAGTCTGAGCCTAAACAGGGGCAATCAGCCCCAGCATTTT
- | TRBJ2-3 | TRBV7-3 | TRBD2 | CASSARGGSTDTQYF | TGTGCCAGCAGCGCCCGGGGGGGTAGCACAGATACGCAGTATTTT
- | TRBJ2-5 | TRBV5-1 | TRBD2 | CASFSGRVNWETQYF | TGCGCCAGCTTCAGCGGGAGGGTGAATTGGGAGACCCAGTACTTC
- | TRBJ2-7 | TRBV6-6 | TRBD1 | CASSYAMGQGAGEQYF | TGTGCCAGCAGTTACGCTATGGGACAGGGGGCGGGAGAGCAGTACTTC
- | TRBJ2-1 | TRBV7-6 | - | CASSLQGTGEQFF | TGTGCCAGCAGCTTACAGGGTACGGGTGAGCAGTTCTTC
- | TRBJ1-1 | TRBV6-5 | - | CASSQGSSTEAFF | TGTGCCAGCAGCCAGGGATCCAGCACTGAAGCTTTCTTT
- | TRBJ2-1 | TRBV9 | TRBD2 | CASSGEGSYNEQFF | TGTGCCAGCAGCGGGGAGGGCTCCTACAATGAGCAGTTCTTC
- | TRBJ1-5 | TRBV14 | - | CASSQGGNQPQHF | TGTGCCAGCAGCCAAGGAGGGAATCAGCCCCAGCATTTT
- | TRBJ1-2 | TRBV27 | - | CASSLSKGEYGYTF | TGTGCCAGCAGTTTATCGAAGGGAGAATATGGCTACACCTTC
- | TRBJ1-1 | TRBV7-2 | - | CASSLDGGLGEAFF | TGTGCCAGCAGCTTAGACGGGGGATTAGGTGAGGCTTTCTTT
once | TRBJ2-1 | TRBV9 | TRBD2 | CASSATGTSGSQFF | TGTGCCAGCAGCGCCACCGGGACTAGCGGGAGTCAGTTCTTC
- | TRBJ2-1 | TRBV5-1 | - | CASSSLAYNEQFF | TGCGCCAGCAGCTCACTAGCCTACAATGAGCAGTTCTTC
- | TRBJ2-3 | TRBV5-5 | - | CASSFGAQTDTQYF | TGTGCCAGCAGCTTCGGAGCGCAAACAGATACGCAGTATTTT
- | TRBJ1-2 | TRBV9 | TRBD1 | CASSRDREGGYTF | TGTGCCAGCAGCAGGGACAGGGAGGGTGGCTACACCTTC
- | TRBJ1-4 | TRBV7-9 | - | CASSLDWEELFF | TGTGCCAGCAGCTTAGATTGGGAGGAACTGTTTTTT
- | TRBJ1-2 | TRBV19 | - | CASSTRELYYGYTF | TGTGCCAGTAGTACCAGGGAACTTTACTATGGCTACACCTTC
- | TRBJ2-7 | TRBV18 | TRBD1 | CASSPLGQAYEQYF | TGTGCCAGCTCACCGTTAGGACAGGCCTACGAGCAGTACTTC
- | TRBJ1-3 | TRBV5-1 | - | CASSWDGSSGNTIYF | TGCGCCAGCAGCTGGGACGGGAGCTCTGGAAACACCATATATTTT
- | TRBJ2-1 | TRBV2 | TRBD2 | CASIRLAGGINEQFF | TGTGCCAGCATACGACTAGCGGGGGGGATTAATGAGCAGTTCTTC
once | TRBJ2-2 | TRBV9 | - | CASSVVGGNTGELFF | TGTGCCAGCAGCGTAGTCGGTGGGAACACCGGGGAGCTGTTTTTT
- | TRBJ2-6 | TRBV23-1 | - | CASSQTRSGANVLTF | TGCGCCAGCAGTCAAACAAGATCTGGGGCCAACGTCCTGACTTTC
- | TRBJ1-2 | TRBV15 | TRBD1 | CATSRDKDRGAYGYTF | TGTGCCACCAGCAGGGATAAGGACAGGGGGGCCTATGGCTACACCTTC
- | TRBJ1-1 | TRBV9 | TRBD1 | CASSDRDRGNTEAFF | TGTGCCAGCAGCGACAGGGACAGGGGGAACACTGAAGCTTTCTTT
- | TRBJ2-7 | TRBV9 | TRBD2 | CASSPGGYAGGTSYEQYF | TGTGCCAGCAGCCCAGGAGGGTACGCGGGAGGTACAAGCTACGAGCAGTACTTC
- | TRBJ2-7 | TRBV10-1 | TRBD1 | CASSAPGQGASEQYF | TGCGCCAGCAGCGCCCCGGGACAGGGGGCTTCCGAGCAGTACTTC
- | TRBJ2-5 | TRBV5-1 | - | CASSLGLAETQYF | TGCGCCAGCAGCTTGGGTCTAGCGGAGACCCAGTACTTC